These 8 T cell receptor beta chains were sequenced from one sample in a study of beta chain features in type 1 diabetes. The whole isolated RNA underwent reverse transcription, so sequencing captured expressed TCRB transcripts. TCRdb's table, derived via immunoSEQ multiplex PCR, lists solely in-frame clones and lacks some. This table holds 150,000 to 200,000 clones, around 63% found once. Study-level findings and limits: Type 1 diabetes patients showed a moderate but significant shortening of TCRB CDR3s in all four CD4+ subsets.

Their target antigens are unknown. The sequenced material came from naive CD4+ T cells from blood. These TCRs come from a man aged 25-45 years with type 1 diabetes.

The chain is built from TRBV7-2 and TRBJ2-3; D remains ambiguous. Looked up from germline, CDR1 is SGHTA and CDR2 is FQGNSA. Deletions cut 1 base from V and 2 bases from J, with 7 bases between. CDR3 length: 14 amino acids. Written as DNA, the CDR3 is TGTGCCAGCAGCTTAGTTCCGCTCACAGATACGCAGTATTTT. This translates into CASSLVPLTDTQYF.

This clone was recorded a few times. The chain carries TRBV29-1 and TRBJ1-2, with D perhaps TRBD1 (6 bases). CDR3 length: 12 residues. In germline, CDR1 is SQVTM, CDR2 ANQGSEA. Written as DNA, the CDR3 is TGCAGTACCGACAGGCAGGACTATGGCTACACCTTC. Its protein product is CSTDRQDYGYTF. The complete variable domain, with remaining parts taken from reference TRBV29-1 and TRBJ1-2, reads SAVISQKPSRDICQRGTSLTIQCQVDSQVTMMFWYRQQPGQSLTLIATANQGSEATYESGFVIDKFPISRPNLTFSTLTVSNMSPEDSSIYLCSTDRQDYGYTFGSGTRLTVV.

The chain combines TRBV7-9 with TRBJ1-1, with 9 bases matching TRBD1. CDR1 SEHNR and CDR2 FQNEAQ come from the germline V gene (reference sequence). Trimming removed 5 bases from V and 7 bases from J; junction bases left unmatched: 14. This CDR3 region has 16 residues. DNA for the CDR3: TGTGCCAGCAGCAATTCTATGTTATGGGACAGGGATGAAGCTTTCTTT. It specifies CASSNSMLWDRDEAFF.

The J gene is TRBJ1-2, the V gene TRBV7-9; the match to TRBD1 covers 7 bases. Trimming at V came to 5 bases and at J to 7 bases, leaving 10 bases not matched to a gene. The CDR3 sequence is 14 residues long. Germline CDR1 reads SEHNR; CDR2 reads FQNEAQ (reference sequence). DNA of the CDR3: TGTGCCAGCAGCCGTTCGGGGGACAGACCTGGCTACACCTTC. Its protein product is CASSRSGDRPGYTF.

The chain uses TRBV28 and TRBJ1-6; D is ambiguous. This CDR3 is 15 amino acids long. Germline lookup yields CDR1 MDHEN and CDR2 SYDVKM. The V and J ends lost 5 bases and 7 bases respectively, with 15 bases between them. CDR3 protein: CASSDVSRVNSPLHF. The CDR3 coding sequence is TGTGCCAGCAGTGATGTTAGTAGGGTGAATTCACCCCTCCACTTT.

This chain links TRBV29-1 with TRBJ2-1; D perhaps matches TRBD2 (5 bases). The CDR3 consists of 12 residues. Germline V gene data show CDR1 as SQVTM and CDR2 as ANQGSEA. V was trimmed by 4 bases and J by 3 bases, leaving 7 bases between them. DNA of the CDR3: TGCAGCGTTGTCGGGGACTACAATGAGCAGTTCTTC. Amino acid sequence: CSVVGDYNEQFF.

This clone was seen a handful of times. This rearrangement joins TRBV29-1 to TRBJ2-3; D possibly corresponds to TRBD1 (6 bases). This CDR3 contains 15 residues. From germline, CDR1 is SQVTM and CDR2 ANQGSEA. The V and J ends lost 4 bases and 0 bases respectively, with 14 bases between them. CDR3 DNA: TGCAGCGTTGCCCCTAGGACAGCTAGCACAGATACGCAGTATTTT. As protein: CSVAPRTASTDTQYF.

This chain joins TRBV6-1 and TRBJ2-7; possible D gene TRBD1, 5 bases. CDR3 length: 13 residues. V lost 6 bases, J lost 2 bases, and 11 bases lay in between. The V gene's germline CDR1 is MNHNS and CDR2 SASEGT. CDR3 sequence (DNA): TGTGCCAGCAGCCTCTTGACAGCCTACGAGCAGTACTTC. Translating gives CASSLLTAYEQYF.